One and the same sample provided the 11 T cell receptor beta chains below, sequenced in a study of Ad26.COV2.S vaccination and SARS-CoV-2 variants. The treatment is: 15 to 20 received Ad26.COV2.S at low or high dose, single or two shots; five or six received placebo; per-sample allocation not given. Material that was analyzed had been drawn on day 63 after the first vaccine or placebo injection. The method was immunoSEQ multiplex PCR; TCRdb's version includes in-frame clones alone and lacks a portion of them. Of hundreds of thousands of clones in the sample, around 89% are singletons; the top ten hold roughly 4.8%. This specimen was peripheral blood, taken in a trial of Ad26.COV2.S vaccine versus placebo. All receptors come from a person between 18 and 65 years old who received the Ad26.COV2.S COVID-19 vaccine or a placebo.

This clone was seen at least ten times. A junction boundary mismatches the germline segment, possibly from a read error. This chain links TRBV10-3 with TRBJ2-5, with 8 bases identical to TRBD2. The CDR3 is made up of 16 amino acids. CDR1 and CDR2 from the germline V gene are ENHRY and SYGVKD. CDR3 region: CAISELSSGPLETQYF. In nucleotides, the CDR3 is TGTGCCATTAGTGAACTGTCTAGCGGGCCCCTAGAGACCCAGTACTTC.

The chain has TRBV7-9 and TRBJ2-1, with no clear D. Germline-derived CDR1 and CDR2 are SEHNR and FQNEAQ (reference sequence). Deletions cut 2 bases from V and 2 bases from J, with 10 bases between. This CDR3 is 15 amino acids long. The CDR3 nucleotides read TGTGCCAGCAGCTTACTAGGGCCCACCTACAATGAGCAGTTCTTC. This encodes CASSLLGPTYNEQFF.

The sample holds a few counts of this clone. The chain links TRBV5-4 to TRBJ2-3, with 12 bases fitting TRBD2. Germline CDR1 and CDR2: SGHNT and YYREEE (reference sequence). The CDR3 contains 15 residues. The V segment lost 5 bases and the J segment 2 bases; nucleotides outside the gene matches: 3. Here the CDR3 reads CASSGTSGFTDTQYF. As DNA, the CDR3 is TGTGCCAGCAGTGGGACTAGCGGGTTCACAGATACGCAGTATTTT.

The count of this clone is one. The CDR3 DNA reads TGCGCCAGCAGTCCCGTTACAAGGGCCACCGGGGAGCTGTTTTTT. This codes for CASSPVTRATGELFF. The rearrangement joins TRBV5-1 to TRBJ2-2; D remains unclear. Trimming took 5 bases from V and 4 from J, leaving 15 bases between them. This CDR3 spans 15 amino acids. Germline CDR1 SGHRS, CDR2 YFSETQ. Full variable domain (missing parts from reference TRBV5-1 and TRBJ2-2): KAGVTQTPRYLIKTRGQQVTLSCSPISGHRSVSWYQQTPGQGLQFLFEYFSETQRNKGNFPGRFSGRQFSNSRSEMNVSTLELGDSALYLCASSPVTRATGELFFGEGSRLTVL.

The rearrangement joins TRBV13 to TRBJ1-1, with D uncertain. Per germline, CDR1 PRHDT and CDR2 FYEKMQ (reference sequence). The ends were cut back, 3 bases at V and 4 bases at J, with 9 bases in the middle. The CDR3 consists of 13 residues. CDR3 DNA sequence: TGTGCCAGCAGCTTGTGGGTCCGCACTGAAGCTTTCTTT. This codes for CASSLWVRTEAFF.

A single count supports this clone. The J gene is TRBJ1-5, the V gene TRBV19, with 10 bases fitting TRBD1. The CDR3 has 16 residues. J was trimmed by 2 bases and V by 4 bases; bases with no gene match: 5. CDR1 LNHDA and CDR2 SQIVND come from the germline V gene (reference sequence). In DNA form, the CDR3 reads TGTGCCAGTAGTAATACCGGGACAGGGGGCAATCAGCCCCAGCATTTT. This translates into CASSNTGTGGNQPQHF.

The chain employs TRBV7-6 and TRBJ1-1, with D perhaps matching TRBD1 (6 bases). V lost 5 bases and J 6 bases, leaving 16 bases between the germline ends. The CDR3 sequence is 14 residues long. Germline loops: CDR1 SGHVS, CDR2 FNYEAQ. The CDR3 DNA reads TGTGCCAGCAGCCCCCCGGGGGCGAGGTCTGAAGCTTTCTTT. It codes for CASSPPGARSEAFF.

The V call is TRBV28, the J call TRBJ2-1; 8 bases agree with TRBD2. Germline CDR1 reads MDHEN; CDR2 reads SYDVKM. Trimming took 6 bases from V and 12 from J; bases not matched to a gene: 19. The CDR3 is 16 amino acids. CDR3 loop: CASSKRGVGASGWQFF. The CDR3 nucleotides are TGTGCCAGCAGCAAGCGCGGCGTTGGGGCTAGCGGGTGGCAGTTCTTC.

The chain links TRBV5-1 to TRBJ2-5; D tentatively reads TRBD1 or TRBD2 (5 bases each). The CDR3 loop spans 14 amino acids. Trimming shortened V by 0 bases and J by 5 bases, and 11 bases separated the two germline ends. Germline V gene data show CDR1 as SGHRS and CDR2 as YFSETQ. CDR3 amino acids: CASSLVGGLETQYF. The CDR3 nucleotides read TGCGCCAGCAGCTTGGTTGGGGGTCTTGAGACCCAGTACTTC. The full variable domain, rest sourced from reference TRBV5-1 and TRBJ2-5, is KAGVTQTPRYLIKTRGQQVTLSCSPISGHRSVSWYQQTPGQGLQFLFEYFSETQRNKGNFPGRFSGRQFSNSRSEMNVSTLELGDSALYLCASSLVGGLETQYFGPGTRLLVL.

The gene calls are TRBV27 and TRBJ2-5; D assignment may be TRBD1 or TRBD2 (5 bases each). This CDR3 spans 15 amino acids. The V gene's germline CDR1 is MNHEY and CDR2 SMNVEV (reference sequence). Trimming shortened V by 5 bases and J by 6 bases, and 19 bases separated the two germline ends. The CDR3 bases are TGTGCCAGCAGTCTCTCCGGGGACCCCAAAAAGACCCAGTACTTC. Protein: CASSLSGDPKKTQYF.

The chain links TRBV6-6 to TRBJ2-3; TRBD2 matches at 9 bases. The V gene's germline CDR1 is MNHNY and CDR2 SVGAGI (reference sequence). The CDR3 covers 16 residues. Unmatched junction bases numbered 6, after V lost 5 bases and J lost 0 bases. CDR3: CASSPQGLASTDTQYF. The CDR3 nucleotides read TGTGCCAGCAGTCCCCAGGGACTAGCTAGCACAGATACGCAGTATTTT.